This entry concerns a single T cell receptor beta chain. This sample was included in a study of blood T cell repertoires in COVID-19. Study summary: Nucleic acid was either cDNA or gDNA, and it came from T cells, B-cell-depleted T cells, or PBMCs.

The CDR3 length is 17 residues. Looked up from germline, CDR1 is KGHSH and CDR2 is LQKENI. Trimming pared 4 bases from V and 0 bases from J, leaving 16 bases between. Profiled with immunoSEQ multiplex PCR; TCRdb holds only in-frame clones, not every one. The data contain some 210,000 clones, approximately 80% of them singletons. J is TRBJ1-3 and V is TRBV18; D is possibly TRBD1 (5 bases). The receptor was derived from a woman in her forties or fifties with acute COVID-19. Sample: PBMCs or T cells enriched from blood (not recorded which). The CDR3 is CASSLGATVFSGNTIYF. CDR3 nucleotides: TGTGCCAGCTCACTAGGGGCCACGGTCTTCTCTGGAAACACCATATATTTT.